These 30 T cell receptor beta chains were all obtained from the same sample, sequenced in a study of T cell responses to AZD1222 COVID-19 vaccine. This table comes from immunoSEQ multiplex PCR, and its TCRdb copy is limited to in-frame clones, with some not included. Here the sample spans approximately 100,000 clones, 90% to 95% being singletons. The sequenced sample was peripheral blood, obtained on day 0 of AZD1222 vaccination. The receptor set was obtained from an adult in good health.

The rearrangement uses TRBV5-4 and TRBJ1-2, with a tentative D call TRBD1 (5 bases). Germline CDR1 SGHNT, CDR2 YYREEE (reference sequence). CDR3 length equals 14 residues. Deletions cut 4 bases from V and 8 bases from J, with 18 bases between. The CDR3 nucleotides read TGTGCCAGCAGCCCCGAGGGTGCAGGGAAAGGCTACACCTTC. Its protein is CASSPEGAGKGYTF.

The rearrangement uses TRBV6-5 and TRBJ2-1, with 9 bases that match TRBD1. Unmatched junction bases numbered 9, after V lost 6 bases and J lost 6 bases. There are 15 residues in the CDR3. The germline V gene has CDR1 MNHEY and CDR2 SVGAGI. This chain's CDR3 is CASRRDREVGNEQFF. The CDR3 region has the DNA TGTGCCAGCAGGAGGGACAGGGAGGTGGGCAATGAGCAGTTCTTC.

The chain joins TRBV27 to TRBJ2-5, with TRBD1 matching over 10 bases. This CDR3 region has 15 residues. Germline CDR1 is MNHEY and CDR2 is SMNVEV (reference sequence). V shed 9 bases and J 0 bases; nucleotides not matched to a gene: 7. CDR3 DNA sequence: TGTGCCAGTTCGGAGGGACAGGGGTACCAAGAGACCCAGTACTTC. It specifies CASSEGQGYQETQYF.

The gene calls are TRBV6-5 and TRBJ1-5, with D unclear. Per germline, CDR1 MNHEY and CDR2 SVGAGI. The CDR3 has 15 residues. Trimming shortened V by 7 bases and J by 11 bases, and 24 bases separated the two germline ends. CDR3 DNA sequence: TGTGCCAGCACCCCATCTAGTGGAGTAGACCTTTCCCAGCATTTT. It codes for CASTPSSGVDLSQHF.

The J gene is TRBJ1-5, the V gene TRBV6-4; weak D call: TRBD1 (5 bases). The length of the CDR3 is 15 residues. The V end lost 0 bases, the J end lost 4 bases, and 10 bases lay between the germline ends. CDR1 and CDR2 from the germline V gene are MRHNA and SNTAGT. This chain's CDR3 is CASSDSTAGNQPQHF. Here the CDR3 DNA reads TGTGCCAGCAGTGACTCGACAGCAGGGAATCAGCCCCAGCATTTT.

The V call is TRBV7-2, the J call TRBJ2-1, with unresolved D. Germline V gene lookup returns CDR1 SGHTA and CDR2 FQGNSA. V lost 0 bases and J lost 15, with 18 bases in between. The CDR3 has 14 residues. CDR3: CASSLALRAAEWFF. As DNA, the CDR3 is TGTGCCAGCAGCTTAGCTCTCCGGGCGGCTGAGTGGTTCTTC.

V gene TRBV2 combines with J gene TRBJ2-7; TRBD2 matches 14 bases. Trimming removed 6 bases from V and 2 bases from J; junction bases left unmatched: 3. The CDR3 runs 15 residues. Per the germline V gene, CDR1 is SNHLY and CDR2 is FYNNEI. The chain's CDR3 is CASSEGLAGAYEQYF. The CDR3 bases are TGTGCCAGCAGCGAGGGACTAGCGGGAGCCTACGAGCAGTACTTC.

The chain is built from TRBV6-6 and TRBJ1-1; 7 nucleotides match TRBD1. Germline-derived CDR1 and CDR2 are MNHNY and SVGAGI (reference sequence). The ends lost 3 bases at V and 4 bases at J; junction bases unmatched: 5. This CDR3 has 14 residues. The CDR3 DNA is TGTGCCAGCAGTTATGACAGGGTGGGCACTGAAGCTTTCTTT. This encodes CASSYDRVGTEAFF.

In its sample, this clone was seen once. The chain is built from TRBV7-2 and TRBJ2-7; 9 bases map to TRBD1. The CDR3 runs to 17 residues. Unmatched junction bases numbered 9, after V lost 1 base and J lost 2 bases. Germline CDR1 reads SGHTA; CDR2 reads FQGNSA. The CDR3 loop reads CASSLDGGTGFPYEQYF. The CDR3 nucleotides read TGTGCCAGCAGCTTAGATGGTGGGACAGGGTTCCCCTACGAGCAGTACTTC.

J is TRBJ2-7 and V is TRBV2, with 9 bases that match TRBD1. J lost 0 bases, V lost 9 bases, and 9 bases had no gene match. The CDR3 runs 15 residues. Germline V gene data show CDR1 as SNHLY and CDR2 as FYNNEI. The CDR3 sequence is CARDQDRGSSYEQYF. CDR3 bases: TGTGCCAGGGATCAAGACAGGGGGAGCTCCTACGAGCAGTACTTC. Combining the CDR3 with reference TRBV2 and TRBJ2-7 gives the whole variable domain EPEVTQTPSHQVTQMGQEVILRCVPISNHLYFYWYRQILGQKVEFLVSFYNNEISEKSEIFDDQFSVERPDGSNFTLKIRSTKLEDSAMYFCARDQDRGSSYEQYFGPGTRLTVT.

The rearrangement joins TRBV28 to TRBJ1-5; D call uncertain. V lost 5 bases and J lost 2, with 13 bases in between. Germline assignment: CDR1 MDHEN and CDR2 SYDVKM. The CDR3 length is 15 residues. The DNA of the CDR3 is TGTGCCAGCAGTATACCGGACCGCCGCAATCAGCCCCAGCATTTT. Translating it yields CASSIPDRRNQPQHF.

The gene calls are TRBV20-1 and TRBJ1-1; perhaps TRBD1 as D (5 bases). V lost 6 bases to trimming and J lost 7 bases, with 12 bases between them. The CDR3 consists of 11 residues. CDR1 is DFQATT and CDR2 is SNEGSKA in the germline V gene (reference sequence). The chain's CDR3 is CSAKQTVEAFF. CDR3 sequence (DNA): TGCAGTGCCAAACAGACAGTTGAAGCTTTCTTT.

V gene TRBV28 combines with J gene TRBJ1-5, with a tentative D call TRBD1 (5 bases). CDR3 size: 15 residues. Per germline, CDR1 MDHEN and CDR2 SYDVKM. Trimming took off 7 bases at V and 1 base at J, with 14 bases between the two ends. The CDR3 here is CASINDGGSNQPQHF. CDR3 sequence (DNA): TGTGCCAGCATTAATGACGGGGGGAGCAATCAGCCCCAGCATTTT.

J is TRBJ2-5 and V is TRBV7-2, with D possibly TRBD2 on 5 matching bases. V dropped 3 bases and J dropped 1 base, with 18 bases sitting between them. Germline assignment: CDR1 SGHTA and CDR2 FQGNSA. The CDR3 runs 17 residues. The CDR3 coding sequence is TGTGCCAGCAGCTTTTACCCCTCCCGGACTCGCCAAGAGACCCAGTACTTC. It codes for CASSFYPSRTRQETQYF.

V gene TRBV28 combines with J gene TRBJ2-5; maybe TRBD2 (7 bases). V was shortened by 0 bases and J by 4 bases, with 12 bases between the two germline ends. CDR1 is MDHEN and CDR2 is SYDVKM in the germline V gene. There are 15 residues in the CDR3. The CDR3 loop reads CASSLWGGRGETQYF. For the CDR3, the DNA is TGTGCCAGCAGTTTATGGGGGGGGCGCGGAGAGACCCAGTACTTC.

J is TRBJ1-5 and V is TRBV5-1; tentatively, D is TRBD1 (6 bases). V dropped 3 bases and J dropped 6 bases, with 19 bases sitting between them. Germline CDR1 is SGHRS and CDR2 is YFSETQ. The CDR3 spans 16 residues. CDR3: CASSSGDLGGGQPQHF. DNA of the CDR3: TGCGCCAGCAGCTCAGGGGATTTAGGAGGAGGTCAGCCCCAGCATTTT.

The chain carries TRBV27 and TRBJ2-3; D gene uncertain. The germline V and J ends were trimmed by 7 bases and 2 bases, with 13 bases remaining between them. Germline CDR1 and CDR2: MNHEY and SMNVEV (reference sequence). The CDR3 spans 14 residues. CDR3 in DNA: TGTGCCAGCACCGCCGATAAGGTCACAGATACGCAGTATTTT. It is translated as CASTADKVTDTQYF.

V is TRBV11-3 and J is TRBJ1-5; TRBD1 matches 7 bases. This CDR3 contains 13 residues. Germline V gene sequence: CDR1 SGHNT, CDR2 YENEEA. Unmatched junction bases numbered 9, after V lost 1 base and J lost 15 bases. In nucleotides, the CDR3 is TGTGCCAGCAGCTTAGGCAGACAGGGAGAAAGGCATTTT. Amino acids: CASSLGRQGERHF.

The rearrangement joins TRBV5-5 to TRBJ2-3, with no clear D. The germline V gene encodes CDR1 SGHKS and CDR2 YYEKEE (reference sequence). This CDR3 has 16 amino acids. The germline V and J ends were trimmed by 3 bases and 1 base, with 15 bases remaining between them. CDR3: CASSSDRTAGTDTQYF. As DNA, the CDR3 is TGTGCCAGCAGCTCGGATCGAACCGCAGGCACAGATACGCAGTATTTT.

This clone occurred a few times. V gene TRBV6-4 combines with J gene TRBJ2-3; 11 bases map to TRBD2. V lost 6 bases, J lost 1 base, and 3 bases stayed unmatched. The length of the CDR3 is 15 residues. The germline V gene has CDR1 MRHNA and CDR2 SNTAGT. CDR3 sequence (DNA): TGTGCCAGCAGCCTGACTAGCGGGGGCACAGATACGCAGTATTTT. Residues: CASSLTSGGTDTQYF.

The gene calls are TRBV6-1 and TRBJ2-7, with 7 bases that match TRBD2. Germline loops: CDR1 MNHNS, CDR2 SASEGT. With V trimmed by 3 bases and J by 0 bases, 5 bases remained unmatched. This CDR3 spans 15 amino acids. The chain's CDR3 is CASSERVAGSYEQYF. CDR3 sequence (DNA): TGTGCCAGCAGTGAGAGGGTAGCGGGCTCCTACGAGCAGTACTTC.

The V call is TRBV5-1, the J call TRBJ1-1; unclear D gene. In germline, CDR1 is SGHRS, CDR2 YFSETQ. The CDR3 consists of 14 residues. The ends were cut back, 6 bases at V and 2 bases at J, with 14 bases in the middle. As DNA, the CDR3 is TGCGCCAGCACCCCGGCCCCGGATAACACTGAAGCTTTCTTT. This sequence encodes CASTPAPDNTEAFF.

CDR3 nucleotides: TGTGCCAGCAGTTATGGAGACACGAACACTGAAGCTTTCTTT. Encoded protein: CASSYGDTNTEAFF. The chain carries TRBV6-5 and TRBJ1-1; D call uncertain. V lost 3 bases to trimming and J lost 1 base, with 9 bases between them. CDR1 and CDR2 (germline): MNHEY, SVGAGI. The CDR3 covers 14 residues.

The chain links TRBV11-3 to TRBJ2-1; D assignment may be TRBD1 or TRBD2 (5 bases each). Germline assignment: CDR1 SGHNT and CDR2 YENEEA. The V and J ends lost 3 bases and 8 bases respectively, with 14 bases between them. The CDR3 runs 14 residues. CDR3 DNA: TGTGCCAGCAGCTTTAACGGAATGGGGGATGAGCAGTTCTTC. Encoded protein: CASSFNGMGDEQFF.

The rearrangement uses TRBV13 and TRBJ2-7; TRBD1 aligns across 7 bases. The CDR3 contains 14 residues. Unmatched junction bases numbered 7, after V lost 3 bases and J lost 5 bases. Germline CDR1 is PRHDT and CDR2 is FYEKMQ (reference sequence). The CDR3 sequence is CASSFEQGMNEQYF. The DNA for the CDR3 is TGTGCCAGCAGCTTCGAACAGGGGATGAACGAGCAGTACTTC.

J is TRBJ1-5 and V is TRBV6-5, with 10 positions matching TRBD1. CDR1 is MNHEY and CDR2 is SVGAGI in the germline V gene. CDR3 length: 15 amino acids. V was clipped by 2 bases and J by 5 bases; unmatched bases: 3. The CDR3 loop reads CASSYAGTGDQPQHF. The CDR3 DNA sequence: TGTGCCAGCAGTTACGCCGGGACAGGGGATCAGCCCCAGCATTTT.

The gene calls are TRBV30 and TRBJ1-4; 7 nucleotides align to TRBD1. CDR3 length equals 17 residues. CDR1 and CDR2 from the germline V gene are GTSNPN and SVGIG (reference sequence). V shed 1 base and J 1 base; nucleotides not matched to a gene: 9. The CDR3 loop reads CAWSAVQGSGTNEKLFF. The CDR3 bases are TGTGCCTGGAGTGCCGTACAGGGGAGTGGAACTAATGAAAAACTGTTTTTT.

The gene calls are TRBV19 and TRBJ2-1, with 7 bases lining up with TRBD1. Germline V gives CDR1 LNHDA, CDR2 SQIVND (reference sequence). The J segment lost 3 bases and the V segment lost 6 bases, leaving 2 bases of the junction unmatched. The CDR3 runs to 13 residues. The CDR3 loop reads CASRDRHYNEQFF. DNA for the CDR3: TGTGCCAGTAGGGACAGGCACTACAATGAGCAGTTCTTC.

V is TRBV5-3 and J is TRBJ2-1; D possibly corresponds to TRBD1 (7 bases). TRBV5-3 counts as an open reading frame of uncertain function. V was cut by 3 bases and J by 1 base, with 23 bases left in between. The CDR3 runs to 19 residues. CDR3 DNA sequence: TGTGCCAGAAGCTGTGGACAGGAACCTCTAGCGTCTTCCTACAATGAGCAGTTCTTC. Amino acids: CARSCGQEPLASSYNEQFF.

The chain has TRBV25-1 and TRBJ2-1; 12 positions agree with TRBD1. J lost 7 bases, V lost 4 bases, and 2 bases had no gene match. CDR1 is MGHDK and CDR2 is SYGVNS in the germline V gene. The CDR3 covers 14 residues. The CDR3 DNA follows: TGTGCCAGCAGTGGGGGACAGGGGGCAAATGAGCAGTTCTTC. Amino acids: CASSGGQGANEQFF.